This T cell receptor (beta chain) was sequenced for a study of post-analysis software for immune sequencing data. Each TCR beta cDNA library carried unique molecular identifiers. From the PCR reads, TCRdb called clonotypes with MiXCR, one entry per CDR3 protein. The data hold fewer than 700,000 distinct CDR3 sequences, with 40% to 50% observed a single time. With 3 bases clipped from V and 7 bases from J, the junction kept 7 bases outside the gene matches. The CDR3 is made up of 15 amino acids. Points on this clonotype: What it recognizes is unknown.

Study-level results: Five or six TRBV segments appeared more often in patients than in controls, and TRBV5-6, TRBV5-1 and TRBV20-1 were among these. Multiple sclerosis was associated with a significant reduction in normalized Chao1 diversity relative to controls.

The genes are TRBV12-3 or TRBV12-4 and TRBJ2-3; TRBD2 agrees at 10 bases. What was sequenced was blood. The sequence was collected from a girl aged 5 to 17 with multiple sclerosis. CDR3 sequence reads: CASSFLAGGTNTQYF. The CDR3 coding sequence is TGTGCCAGCAGTTTTTTAGCGGGAGGTACGAATACGCAGTATTTT.